The subject of this entry is one T cell receptor (beta chain). This clone was seen just once. No antigen is known for it. No clone much larger than this one lies a single base away; base qualities are absent. The CDR3 regions of human TCRbeta chains were analyzed by immunosequencing. Concerning the study's data processing: TCRs in the repertoires were compared against a reference library of SARS-CoV-2-specific TCRs that had been generated with the MIRA antigen-specificity platform. Breadth was defined as the fraction of unique TCRs that were SARS-CoV-2-associated, and depth was defined as the fraction of total T cells that were SARS-CoV-2-associated. Using the MIRA data, each spike-specific TCR was mapped to the spike region that the TCR reacts to and placed in a CD4 or CD8 class. Log10-transformed breadth and depth values were compared by one-way ANOVA with Sidak's multiple comparisons tests. Not all clones reach the TCRdb copy of this immuneACCESS table, which keeps in-frame sequences only. Checked studies attribute under half of the gap to unresolved V genes and leave the rest unexplained. That table is the source of V, J and clone size, and D and trimming were worked out from the DNA. This sample comprises under 95,000 clones, approximately 88% of them detected only once. The leading ten clones occupy around 17% of the sample.

From a lookup of the germline V gene, CDR1 and CDR2 are MNHNS and SASEGT. Counted from cysteine to phenylalanine, this CDR3 has 16 amino acids. Only the CDR3 DNA is retained, 48 bases long and in frame from the first base. V and J are trimmed by 4 bases and 6 bases, and the gene matches miss 8 bases of the junction. The sample belongs to a study of T cell responses to AZD1222 COVID-19 vaccine (dated by TCRdb to the early 2020s). Regarding the research as a whole: AZD1222 recipients with second doses at about 4 weeks or about 12 weeks were pooled, because spike-specific TCR depth and breadth did not differ between schedules. Enrollment into the trials was organized by age into subgroups of 18-55, 56-69 and 70-plus years, and those subgroups contained roughly 140, 27 and 60 TCR-sequenced participants, respectively. TCR sequencing covered roughly 230 trial participants: 200 to 210 given two doses of AZD1222 and 26 given two doses of MenACWY control vaccine. The paper's findings and limits, for the study overall: After two AZD1222 doses, spike-specific TCR breadth and depth were significantly higher than at day 0 and than in MenACWY recipients. Because no day 14 peak-response samples were available, the repertoires could be characterized only after the peak T cell response. The 56-69-year group was small, and its depth increase did not reach significance, likely because of low power. CD4 TCRs associated with the vaccine covered the entire spike protein, and the dominant responses were in regions 160-218 and 743-854. Conclusions about previously exposed vaccinees are limited because only six or seven AZD1222 recipients were SARS-CoV-2 seropositive at baseline. Nearly half of unique spike-specific TCRs reportedly recognized epitopes outside regions mutated in the B.1.351 and B.1.1.7 variants. Participants were mostly white British and included more females than males, and it was suggested by the authors that clonal diversity may have been underestimated.

The sample's time point, from its label and the paper: baseline before first vaccination. Vaccinee samples were obtained from the UK trials COV001 and COV002, which included a single-blind randomized controlled phase 2/3 trial of AZD1222 (ChAdOx1 nCoV-19) in healthy adults. Trial participant PBMC samples were collected at day 0 and day 28 after the second dose for TCRbeta chain sequencing. This sequence was found in an adult in good health. Recombination connected TRBV6-1 to TRBJ2-1, with 11 bases aligning to TRBD1. The sequenced sample was peripheral blood, obtained on day 0 of AZD1222 vaccination. The CDR3: CASSAQGTGGINEQFF. Read as DNA, the sequence is TGTGCCAGCAGTGCCCAAGGGACAGGGGGTATCAATGAGCAGTTCTTC.